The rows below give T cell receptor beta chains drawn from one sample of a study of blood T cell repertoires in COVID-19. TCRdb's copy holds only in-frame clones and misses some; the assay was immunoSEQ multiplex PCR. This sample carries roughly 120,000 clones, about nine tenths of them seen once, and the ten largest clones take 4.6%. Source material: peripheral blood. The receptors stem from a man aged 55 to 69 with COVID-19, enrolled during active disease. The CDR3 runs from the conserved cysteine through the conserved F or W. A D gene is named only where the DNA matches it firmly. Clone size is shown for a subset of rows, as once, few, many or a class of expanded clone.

TGTGCCAGCAGCTTAGGGGAGGGCCTTGAGCCCCAGCATTTT | CASSLGEGLEPQHF | . | . | TRBJ1-5 | TRBV13
TGTGCCAGCACCCTCAGACAGGATCAAGAGACCCAGTACTTC | CASTLRQDQETQYF | . | . | TRBJ2-5 | TRBV28
TGTGCCTGGAGTGTTACTAGCGGGGGACGGGAGCAGTACTTC | CAWSVTSGGREQYF | . | TRBD2 | TRBJ2-7 | TRBV30
TGTGCCTGGACTTCCGGTCGGGGTCGAAACACTGAAGCTTTCTTT | CAWTSGRGRNTEAFF | . | . | TRBJ1-1 | TRBV30
TGTGCCAGCACAACTAGCGGCCTCATGGGGGAGCTGTTTTTT | CASTTSGLMGELFF | . | TRBD2 | TRBJ2-2 | TRBV6-6
TGTGCTAGTGGTTTGAGGACAGGGCCCTTTGAAGCTTTCTTT | CASGLRTGPFEAFF | . | TRBD1 | TRBJ1-1 | TRBV12-5
TGCGCCAGCAGCCAGGGCCGGTATGCCGACCCAGATGGCTACACCTTC | CASSQGRYADPDGYTF | . | . | TRBJ1-2 | TRBV4-3
TGTGCCAGCAGCACGACAGGGACTAGCACAGATACGCAGTATTTT | CASSTTGTSTDTQYF | . | . | TRBJ2-3 | TRBV6-5
TGTGCCAGCAGTTACTCGTCTGGACAGGGTCAAGAGACCCAGTACTTC | CASSYSSGQGQETQYF | . | TRBD1 | TRBJ2-5 | TRBV6-5
TGTGCCAGCAGCTTGGAAGCGGGAGGGCCCTACGAGCAGTACTTC | CASSLEAGGPYEQYF | . | TRBD2 | TRBJ2-7 | TRBV5-4
TGTGCCAGCAGCCTCGGGACTAGCGGGAGTTACACCGGGGAGCTGTTTTTT | CASSLGTSGSYTGELFF | . | TRBD2 | TRBJ2-2 | TRBV3-1/TRBV3-2
TGTGCCAGCATGCTAGCGGGCAAGGAGACCCAGTACTTC | CASMLAGKETQYF | . | TRBD2 | TRBJ2-5 | TRBV2
TGTGCCAGCACCCAGGGGACAGGGTTCGGGGAAAAACTGTTTTTT | CASTQGTGFGEKLFF | once | TRBD1 | TRBJ1-4 | TRBV6-6
TGTGCCAGCAGCGCCCGGACAGGGGCGAACACTGAAGCTTTCTTT | CASSARTGANTEAFF | . | TRBD1 | TRBJ1-1 | TRBV5-6
TGTGCCAGCAGCCCCATAGCCGTGGAGGGGGCGTACTATGGCTACACCTTC | CASSPIAVEGAYYGYTF | . | TRBD1 | TRBJ1-2 | TRBV28
TGTGCCAGCAGCTTAGCGGGCCGAAGCAATCAGCCCCAGCATTTT | CASSLAGRSNQPQHF | once | . | TRBJ1-5 | TRBV7-6
TGTGCCAGCAGCCCGTCCGGGACTAGCGGGTACGAGCAGTACTTC | CASSPSGTSGYEQYF | once | TRBD2 | TRBJ2-7 | TRBV11-3
TGTGCCAGTAGCAAGGGGGCCGGACAGGATAATTCACCCCTCCACTTT | CASSKGAGQDNSPLHF | . | TRBD1 | TRBJ1-6 | TRBV19
TGTGCCAGCAGCTTACAACGCGCGGGAGAGAGGTTCGAAGCTTTCTTT | CASSLQRAGERFEAFF | . | . | TRBJ1-1 | TRBV7-9
TGTGCCAGCACCGAGCAGGGGGCAATCGGGGAAAAACTGTTTTTT | CASTEQGAIGEKLFF | . | TRBD1 | TRBJ1-4 | TRBV7-6
TGTGCCAGCAATAGCGGGAGGCCCACAGATACGCAGTATTTT | CASNSGRPTDTQYF | . | TRBD2 | TRBJ2-3 | TRBV11-3
TGTGCCTGGAGCCCTGACAGGCTCTTCTATGGCTACACCTTC | CAWSPDRLFYGYTF | . | . | TRBJ1-2 | TRBV30
TGTGCCAGCATTGGCCAGAACTATGGCTACACCTTC | CASIGQNYGYTF | few | . | TRBJ1-2 | TRBV3-1/TRBV3-2
TGTGCCAGCAGCCCCGCCGCACAGGACGGGACGCAGTATTTT | CASSPAAQDGTQYF | . | . | TRBJ2-3 | TRBV7-9
TGTGCCAGCAGCCAATTTCCAGGCCGCTCGGGGTTTGGCTACACCTTC | CASSQFPGRSGFGYTF | . | . | TRBJ1-2 | TRBV14
TGTGCCAGCAGCACATACGACTCAGGGGTACGGACTGAAGCTTTCTTT | CASSTYDSGVRTEAFF | . | . | TRBJ1-1 | TRBV6-2/TRBV6-3
TGTGCCAGCATAGAACAGGGGGCTGGTTACACTGAAGCTTTCTTT | CASIEQGAGYTEAFF | . | TRBD1 | TRBJ1-1 | TRBV6-6
TGCAGCGTTACCGGACTAGCTCGAGACACCGGGGAGCTGTTTTTT | CSVTGLARDTGELFF | . | TRBD2 | TRBJ2-2 | TRBV29-1
TGTGCCAGCAGTTACCGGACTAGCGGGAGGGCCTACGAGCAGTACTTC | CASSYRTSGRAYEQYF | . | TRBD2 | TRBJ2-7 | TRBV5-6
TGTGCCAGCAGCTCCCCGTCAGAGGGCGATGAGCAGTTCTTC | CASSSPSEGDEQFF | . | . | TRBJ2-1 | TRBV7-9
TGTGCCACGGGCCGGGGAATGGGGGAGGCCTACGAGCAGTACTTC | CATGRGMGEAYEQYF | . | . | TRBJ2-7 | TRBV10-3
TGCGCCAGCAGCTGGGGACTAGGATCGGGCGAGCAGTACTTC | CASSWGLGSGEQYF | few | TRBD2 | TRBJ2-7 | TRBV5-1
TGCGCCAGCAGTGATGTAACAGGGGTAGACGGGGAGCTGTTTTTT | CASSDVTGVDGELFF | . | TRBD1 | TRBJ2-2 | TRBV10-1
TGTGCCAGCAACCCCGATCGCCCCGGGGGCTATGGCTACACCTTC | CASNPDRPGGYGYTF | . | . | TRBJ1-2 | TRBV7-9
TGCGCCAGCAGTGAAGGTCAGGGGGCGGGCTATGGCTACACCTTC | CASSEGQGAGYGYTF | . | TRBD1 | TRBJ1-2 | TRBV10-2
TGTGCCAGCAGCTTGAAGGGTGGTGGGGCCACAGATACGCAGTATTTT | CASSLKGGGATDTQYF | . | . | TRBJ2-3 | TRBV5-8
TGTGCCAGCTCACCTCTAGCGGGAGTGGGTGAGCAGTACTTC | CASSPLAGVGEQYF | . | TRBD2 | TRBJ2-7 | TRBV18
TGTGCCACCCGGGGGGTTGGCACTGAAGCTTTCTTT | CATRGVGTEAFF | . | . | TRBJ1-1 | TRBV7-9
TGTGCCAGCAGTTACATGGCCGGGATCAGCACAGATACGCAGTATTTT | CASSYMAGISTDTQYF | . | . | TRBJ2-3 | TRBV6-6
TGTGCCAGCAGCCAAGATGTAGGCGGGAATGCGAATGAGCAGTTCTTC | CASSQDVGGNANEQFF | . | . | TRBJ2-1 | TRBV3-1/TRBV3-2
TGTGCCAGCAGCGGGGGACAGAAAAATGAAAAACTGTTTTTT | CASSGGQKNEKLFF | . | TRBD1 | TRBJ1-4 | TRBV9
TGCGCCAGCAGCCAATCTATCAGGGAAAAACTGTTTTTT | CASSQSIREKLFF | . | . | TRBJ1-4 | TRBV4-3
TGCGCCAGCAGCTTGGCCGGGAGCTCCTATTCACCCCTCCACTTT | CASSLAGSSYSPLHF | once | . | TRBJ1-6 | TRBV5-1
TGTGCCAGCAGCTTTCGACTAGAAGATACGCAGTATTTT | CASSFRLEDTQYF | . | . | TRBJ2-3 | TRBV3-1/TRBV3-2
TGTGCCAGCAGCTTCGGGCCCGGGACAGGGGACCAGGGCTACACCTTC | CASSFGPGTGDQGYTF | . | TRBD1 | TRBJ1-2 | TRBV14
TGTGCCAGCAGCGTAGCGGCGGGACCCTACGAGCAGTACTTC | CASSVAAGPYEQYF | . | . | TRBJ2-7 | TRBV9
TGTGCCAGTAGTCGACAGGGGGTAGGAACTAATGAAAAACTGTTTTTT | CASSRQGVGTNEKLFF | . | TRBD1 | TRBJ1-4 | TRBV19
TGTGCCAGCAGGGACAGGGGAAACACCATATATTTT | CASRDRGNTIYF | . | TRBD1 | TRBJ1-3 | TRBV6-5
TGTGCCTGGAGCCTGGACAGGGGAATGCGATCTGAAGCTTTCTTT | CAWSLDRGMRSEAFF | . | TRBD1 | TRBJ1-1 | TRBV30
TGTGCCACCAGTCGGGACTACAACACAGATACGCAGTATTTT | CATSRDYNTDTQYF | . | TRBD2 | TRBJ2-3 | TRBV24-1
TGTGCCAGCAGCTTACTGGTAGCGAAAGAGACCCAGTACTTC | CASSLLVAKETQYF | . | . | TRBJ2-5 | TRBV7-2
TGCGCCAGCAGCTCGCGGCAGGGAACAGATACGCAGTATTTT | CASSSRQGTDTQYF | . | . | TRBJ2-3 | TRBV4-3